This T cell receptor (beta chain) is drawn from a study of radiotherapy plus CTLA-4 blockade in lung cancer. Across the whole study: Objective responses occurred in around 18% of patients; about 34% had disease control.

Only in-frame clones appear in the TCRdb table, and some are missing; sequencing was by immunoSEQ multiplex PCR. The repertoire holds 55,000 to 85,000 clones, with about 72% as singletons. This CDR3 spans 13 amino acids. Trimming cost V 6 bases and J 0 bases, with 5 bases left between them. Germline CDR1 reads MDHEN; CDR2 reads SYDVKM. Whole-study findings and limits: Response was reportedly best predicted by early blood T cell clone dynamics, with interferon-beta. Blood TCR clones of tumor origin expanded after radiotherapy plus ipilimumab.

With regard to this clone: Its target is unknown.

The TCR originated in a human donor with non-small cell lung cancer whose response to radiotherapy plus ipilimumab could not be evaluated. Some clones in this sample may be carry-over from other donors' samples. The sequences come from peripheral blood, collected from a patient treated with radiotherapy plus ipilimumab. The rearrangement uses TRBV28 and TRBJ1-4; D not certain. The CDR3 protein is CASRRATNEKLFF. In DNA, the CDR3 is TGTGCCAGCAGACGGGCAACTAATGAAAAACTGTTTTTT.